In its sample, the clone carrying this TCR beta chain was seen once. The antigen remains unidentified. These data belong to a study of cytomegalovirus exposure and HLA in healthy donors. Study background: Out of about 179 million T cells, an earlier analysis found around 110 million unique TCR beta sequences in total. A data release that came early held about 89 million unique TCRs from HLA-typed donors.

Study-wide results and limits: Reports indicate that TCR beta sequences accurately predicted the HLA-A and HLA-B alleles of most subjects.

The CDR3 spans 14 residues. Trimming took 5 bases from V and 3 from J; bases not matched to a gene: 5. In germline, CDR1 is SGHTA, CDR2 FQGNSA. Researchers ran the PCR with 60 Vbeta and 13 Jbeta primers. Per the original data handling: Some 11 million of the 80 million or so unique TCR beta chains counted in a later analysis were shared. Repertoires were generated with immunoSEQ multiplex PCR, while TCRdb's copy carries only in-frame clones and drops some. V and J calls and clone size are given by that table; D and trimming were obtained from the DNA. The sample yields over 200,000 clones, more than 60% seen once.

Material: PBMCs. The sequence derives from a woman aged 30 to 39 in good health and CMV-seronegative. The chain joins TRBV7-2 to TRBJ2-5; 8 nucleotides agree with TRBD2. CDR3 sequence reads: CASSRRGGKETQYF. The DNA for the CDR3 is TGTGCCAGCAGCCGTCGGGGGGGGAAAGAGACCCAGTACTTC.